This T cell receptor (beta chain) came from a study of shared clonotypes between healthy human individuals. Germline-derived CDR1 and CDR2 are SGHTS and YDEGEE. V dropped 0 bases and J dropped 2 bases, with 6 bases sitting between them. The CDR3 has 14 amino acids. Sequencing was performed with immunoSEQ multiplex PCR; in TCRdb, only in-frame clones are kept and a portion is missing. The data show roughly 1,500,000 clones, approximately 98% seen once. The gene calls are TRBV5-8 and TRBJ1-5, with D unclear. The TCR comes from a young man in good health. Sequenced material: naive CD4+ T cells sorted from blood. Sample subset: CD45RA+ positively selected. The CDR3: CASSLGSRNQPQHF. Written as DNA, the CDR3 is TGTGCCAGCAGCTTGGGCAGTCGCAATCAGCCCCAGCATTTT.